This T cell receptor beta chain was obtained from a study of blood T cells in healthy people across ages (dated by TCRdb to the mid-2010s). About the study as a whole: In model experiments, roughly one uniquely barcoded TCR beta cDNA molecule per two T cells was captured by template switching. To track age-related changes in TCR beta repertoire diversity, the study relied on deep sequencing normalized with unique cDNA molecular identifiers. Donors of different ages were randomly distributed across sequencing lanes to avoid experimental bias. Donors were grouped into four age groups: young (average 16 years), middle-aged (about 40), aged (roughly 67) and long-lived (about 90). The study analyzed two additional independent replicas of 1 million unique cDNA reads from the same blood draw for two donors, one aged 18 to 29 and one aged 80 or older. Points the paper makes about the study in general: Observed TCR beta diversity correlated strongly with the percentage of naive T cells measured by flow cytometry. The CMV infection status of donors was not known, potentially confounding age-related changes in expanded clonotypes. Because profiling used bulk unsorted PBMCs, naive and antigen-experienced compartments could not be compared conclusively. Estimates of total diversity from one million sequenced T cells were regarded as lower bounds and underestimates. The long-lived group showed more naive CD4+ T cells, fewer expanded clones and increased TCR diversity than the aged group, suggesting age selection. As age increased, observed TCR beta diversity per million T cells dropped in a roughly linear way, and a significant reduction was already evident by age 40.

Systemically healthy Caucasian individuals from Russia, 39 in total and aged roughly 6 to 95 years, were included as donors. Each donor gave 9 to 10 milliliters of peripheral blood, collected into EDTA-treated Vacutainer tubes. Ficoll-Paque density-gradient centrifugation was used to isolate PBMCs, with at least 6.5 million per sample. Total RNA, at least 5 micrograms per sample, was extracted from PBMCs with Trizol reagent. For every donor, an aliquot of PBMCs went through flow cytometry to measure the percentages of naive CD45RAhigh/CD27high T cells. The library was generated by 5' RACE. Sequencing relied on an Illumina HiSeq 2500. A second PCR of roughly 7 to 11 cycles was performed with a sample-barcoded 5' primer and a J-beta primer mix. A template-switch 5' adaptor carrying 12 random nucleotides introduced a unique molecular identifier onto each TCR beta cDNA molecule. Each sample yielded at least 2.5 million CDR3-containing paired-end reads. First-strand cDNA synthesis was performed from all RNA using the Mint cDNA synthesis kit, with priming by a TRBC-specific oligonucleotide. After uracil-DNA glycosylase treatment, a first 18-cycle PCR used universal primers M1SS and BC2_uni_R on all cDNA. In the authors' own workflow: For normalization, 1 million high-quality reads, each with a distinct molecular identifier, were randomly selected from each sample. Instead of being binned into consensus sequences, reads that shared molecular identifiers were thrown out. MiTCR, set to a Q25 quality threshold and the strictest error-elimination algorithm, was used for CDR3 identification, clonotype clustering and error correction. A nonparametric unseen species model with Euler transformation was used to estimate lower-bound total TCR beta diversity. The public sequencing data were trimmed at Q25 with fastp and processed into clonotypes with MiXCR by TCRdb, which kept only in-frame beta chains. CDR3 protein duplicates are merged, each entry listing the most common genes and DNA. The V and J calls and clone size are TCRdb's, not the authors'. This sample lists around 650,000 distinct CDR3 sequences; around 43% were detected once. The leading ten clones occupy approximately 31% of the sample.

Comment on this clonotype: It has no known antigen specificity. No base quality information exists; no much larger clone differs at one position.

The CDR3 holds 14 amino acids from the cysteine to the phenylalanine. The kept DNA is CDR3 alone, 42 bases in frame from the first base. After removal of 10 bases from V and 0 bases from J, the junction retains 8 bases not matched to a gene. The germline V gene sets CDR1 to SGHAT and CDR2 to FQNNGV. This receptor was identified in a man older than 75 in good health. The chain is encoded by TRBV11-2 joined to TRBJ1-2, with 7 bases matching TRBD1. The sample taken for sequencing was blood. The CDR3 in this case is CANRRQGPNYGYTF. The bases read TGTGCCAACAGGCGACAGGGTCCTAACTATGGCTACACCTTC.